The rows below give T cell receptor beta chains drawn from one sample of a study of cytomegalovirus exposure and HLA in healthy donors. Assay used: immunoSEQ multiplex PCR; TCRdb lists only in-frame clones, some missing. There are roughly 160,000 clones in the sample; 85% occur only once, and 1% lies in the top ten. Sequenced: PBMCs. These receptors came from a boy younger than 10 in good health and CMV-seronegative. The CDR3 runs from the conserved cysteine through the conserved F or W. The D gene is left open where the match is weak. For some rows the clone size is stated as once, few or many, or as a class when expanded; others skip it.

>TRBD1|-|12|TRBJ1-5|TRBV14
TGTGCCAGCAGCCACAGGGGGGAGCCCCAGCATTTT
CASSHRGEPQHF
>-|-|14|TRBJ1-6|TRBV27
TGTGCCAGCAGTCTGAGGGAGGGGAATTCACCCCTCCACTTT
CASSLREGNSPLHF
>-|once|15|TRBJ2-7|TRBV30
TGTGCCTGGAACCCCGGCTCTAGTGGTTCCTACGAGCAGTACTTC
CAWNPGSSGSYEQYF
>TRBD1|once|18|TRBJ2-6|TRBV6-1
TGTGCCAGCAGTGCCCAGGTGACAGGGGGCTCTGGGGCCAACGTCCTGACTTTC
CASSAQVTGGSGANVLTF
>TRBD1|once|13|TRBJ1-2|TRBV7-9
TGTGCCAGCAGCTGGGGGGACAGGGACGGCTACACCTTC
CASSWGDRDGYTF
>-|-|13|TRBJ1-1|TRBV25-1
TGTGCCAGCAGCCGGACTGGCCGTGCTAAAGCTTTCTTT
CASSRTGRAKAFF
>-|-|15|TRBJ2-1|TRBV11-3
TGTGCCAGCAGCTTAGATCGGGGGAAGGATAATGAGCAGTTCTTC
CASSLDRGKDNEQFF
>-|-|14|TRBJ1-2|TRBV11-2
TGTGCCAGCAGTAACCCGGAGCGGGGCTATGGCTACACCTTC
CASSNPERGYGYTF
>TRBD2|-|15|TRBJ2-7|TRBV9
TGTGCCAGCAGCTTCTTAGCGGGAGGGACCTACGAGCAGTACTTC
CASSFLAGGTYEQYF
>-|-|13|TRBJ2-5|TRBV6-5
TGTGCCAGCAGTTACGGGACCGGGGGGACCCAGTACTTC
CASSYGTGGTQYF
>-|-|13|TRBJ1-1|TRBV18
TGTGCCAGCTCACCTGTGGCGAACACTGAAGCTTTCTTT
CASSPVANTEAFF
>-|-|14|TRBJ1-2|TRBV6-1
TGTGCCAGCAGTGAAGATCAGTCGGGGTATGGCTACACCTTC
CASSEDQSGYGYTF
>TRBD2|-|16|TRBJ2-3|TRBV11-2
TGTGCCAGCAGCATGGGGACTACGTCAAGGGCAGATACGCAGTATTTT
CASSMGTTSRADTQYF
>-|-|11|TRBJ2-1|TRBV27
TGTGCCAGCAGTCCAGGGTTCGAGCAGTTCTTC
CASSPGFEQFF
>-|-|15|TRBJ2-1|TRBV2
TGTGCCAGCAGACCCCGGGATGTCCCCTACAATGAGCAGTTCTTC
CASRPRDVPYNEQFF
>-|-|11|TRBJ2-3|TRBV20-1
TGCAGTGCTAGTCAGGAAGATACGCAGTATTTT
CSASQEDTQYF
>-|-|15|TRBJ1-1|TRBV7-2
TGTGCCAGCAGCTTAGGTCTAGGCCGAAACACTGAAGCTTTCTTT
CASSLGLGRNTEAFF
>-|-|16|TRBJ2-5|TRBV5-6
TGTGCCAGCAGCTTTAAAGTCGTGGGGGGTTCAGAGACCCAGTACTTC
CASSFKVVGGSETQYF
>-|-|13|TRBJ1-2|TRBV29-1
TGCAGCGCAATACCCGGACAGCTCTATGGCTACACCTTC
CSAIPGQLYGYTF
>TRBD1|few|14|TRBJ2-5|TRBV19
TGTGCCAGTCGATTGACAGGGGGCGGGGAGACCCAGTACTTC
CASRLTGGGETQYF
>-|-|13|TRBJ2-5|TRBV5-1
TGCGCCAGCAGCTCCACAATTCAAGAGACCCAGTACTTC
CASSSTIQETQYF
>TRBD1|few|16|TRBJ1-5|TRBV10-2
TGCGCCAGCAGTGAGAACGGCAGGGGGTCCGGGCAGCCCCAGCATTTT
CASSENGRGSGQPQHF
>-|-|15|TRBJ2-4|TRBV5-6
TGTGCCAGCAGCATCGGGGGATTAGCCAAAAACATTCAGTACTTC
CASSIGGLAKNIQYF
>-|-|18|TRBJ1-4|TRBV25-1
TGTGCCAGCAGTGCTCCGGGACACCGAGGGGCAACTAATGAAAAACTGTTTTTT
CASSAPGHRGATNEKLFF
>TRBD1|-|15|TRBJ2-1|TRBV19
TGTGCCAGTAGTAGCCGGGACAGGGCAAGCAGTGAGCAGTTCTTC
CASSSRDRASSEQFF
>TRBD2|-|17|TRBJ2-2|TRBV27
TGTGCCAGCAGTTTATCTACTAGCGGGAGAGGGAACGGGGAGCTGTTTTTT
CASSLSTSGRGNGELFF
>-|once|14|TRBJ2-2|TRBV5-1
TGCGCCAGCAGCCGGGCGGGGGCTACCGGGGAGCTGTTTTTT
CASSRAGATGELFF
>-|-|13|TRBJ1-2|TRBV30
TGTGCCTGGAGTGTAGAGAGAAACTATGGCTACACCTTC
CAWSVERNYGYTF